The present entry profiles one T cell receptor beta chain with its context. The data derive from a study of blood T cell repertoires in COVID-19. Some clones are missing from TCRdb's copy, which holds only in-frame ones; the method was immunoSEQ multiplex PCR. The sample shows about 200,000 clones, about 84% of them seen only once. Material for sequencing was peripheral blood. The clonotype comes from a human donor in a cohort sampled during active COVID-19.

Here the CDR3 DNA reads TGTGCCAGCAGTTTCGACAGCGAGCAGTACTTC. Its protein product is CASSFDSEQYF. This chain links TRBV12-3 or TRBV12-4 with TRBJ2-7, with D maybe TRBD1 (5 bases). This CDR3 has 11 amino acids. Trimming removed 3 bases at V and 6 bases at J, with 6 bases between.